The next 16 T cell receptor beta chains were all read from a single sample in a study of OX40 agonist ivuxolimab in advanced cancers. Library prep was done by the immunoSEQ multiplex PCR assay. Held by TCRdb, this immuneACCESS table contains in-frame sequences only and omits some clones. Under half of the omission traces to an unresolved V gene where checked; the cause of the rest is unknown. The sample table lists tens of thousands of clones, roughly 85% of them with a count of one. The ten most abundant clones make up 11% to 15% of the sample. Sequenced material: CD4+ or CD8+ T cells sorted from blood, taken in a trial of the OX40 agonist ivuxolimab. These TCRs come from an adult with an advanced solid tumor such as melanoma, head and neck, liver or kidney cancer.

This chain connects TRBV4-1 to TRBJ1-4; D not resolved. V was shortened by 0 bases and J by 5 bases, with 13 bases between the two germline ends. Germline CDR1 is MGHRA and CDR2 is YSYEKL. CDR3 length equals 16 residues. CDR3 bases: TGCGCCAGCAGCCAAGATTCGTGGACCGGGAATGAAAAACTGTTTTTT. Translation: CASSQDSWTGNEKLFF.

The sample holds one count of this clone. V gene TRBV7-9 combines with J gene TRBJ2-7; 9 bases fit TRBD1. Germline assignment: CDR1 SEHNR and CDR2 FQNEAQ (reference sequence). V gave up 8 bases and J gave up 5 bases; unmatched junction bases: 10. The CDR3 loop spans 14 amino acids. CDR3 region: CASGRTGEFHEQYF. The CDR3 bases are TGTGCCAGCGGACGGACAGGGGAATTCCACGAGCAGTACTTC.

The chain carries TRBV19 and TRBJ2-5, with 7 nucleotides matching TRBD1. Germline CDR1 reads LNHDA; CDR2 reads SQIVND (reference sequence). V shed 4 bases, J shed 2 bases, and the junction held 4 bases outside the gene matches. This CDR3 region has 14 residues. The CDR3 DNA reads as TGTGCCAGTAGTACTCAGGACAGGCAAGAGACCCAGTACTTC. As protein: CASSTQDRQETQYF.

The J gene is TRBJ2-1, the V gene TRBV7-3, with a weak D call TRBD1 (6 bases). CDR1 SGHTA and CDR2 FQGTGA come from the germline V gene. CDR3 size: 15 residues. Trimming cost V 3 bases and J 8 bases, with 17 bases left between them. The CDR3 region has the DNA TGTGCCAGCAGCTTCATTCAGGGGTCCATCGATGAGCAGTTCTTC. It specifies CASSFIQGSIDEQFF.

This clone was observed once. V is TRBV9 and J is TRBJ2-7, with 7 bases matching TRBD2. J lost 2 bases, V lost 0 bases, and 8 bases had no gene match. The CDR3 sequence is 16 residues long. CDR1 is SGDLS and CDR2 is YYNGEE in the germline V gene. CDR3 sequence reads: CASSVASSGYAYEQYF. CDR3 in DNA: TGTGCCAGCAGCGTAGCGTCTAGCGGCTATGCCTACGAGCAGTACTTC.

This clone was seen a single time. The chain carries TRBV6-1 and TRBJ2-5; TRBD2 is a possible D gene (6 bases). In germline, CDR1 is MNHNS, CDR2 SASEGT. The CDR3 extends over 13 amino acids. The germline V and J ends were trimmed by 4 bases and 1 base, with 7 bases remaining between them. CDR3: CASSGGVQETQYF. The CDR3 region has the DNA TGTGCCAGCAGTGGGGGGGTCCAAGAGACCCAGTACTTC.

The chain combines TRBV12-5 with TRBJ2-1; 10 bases are shared with TRBD2. The V gene end was trimmed by 2 bases and the J gene end by 4 bases; junction bases not matched to a gene: 8. The V gene's germline CDR1 is LGHNT and CDR2 FRNRAP. The CDR3 spans 17 residues. The CDR3 spells CASGLMWTSGAYNEQFF. CDR3 DNA: TGTGCTAGTGGTTTGATGTGGACTAGCGGCGCGTACAATGAGCAGTTCTTC.

The gene calls are TRBV7-3 and TRBJ1-4; 7 positions match TRBD1. The germline V gene encodes CDR1 SGHTA and CDR2 FQGTGA. The CDR3 consists of 13 residues. V gave up 5 bases and J gave up 5 bases; unmatched junction bases: 2. For the CDR3, the DNA is TGTGCCAGCAGCCGGGACAGAAATGAAAAACTGTTTTTT. This encodes CASSRDRNEKLFF.

This clone occurred once. The J gene is TRBJ2-5, the V gene TRBV15; D possibly corresponds to TRBD2 (6 bases). TRBJ2-7 explains the end of the DNA better; the J call may be wrong. The CDR3 extends over 13 amino acids. Per the germline V gene, CDR1 is LNHNV and CDR2 is YYDKDF (reference sequence). The CDR3: CATTGTPPYEQYF. The CDR3 DNA reads TGTGCCACTACCGGGACTCCGCCCTACGAGCAGTACTTC.

The chain couples TRBV10-2 to TRBJ2-6, with D perhaps TRBD1 (7 bases). The germline V gene has CDR1 WSHSY and CDR2 SAAADI. CDR3 size: 17 residues. Trimming took 8 bases from V and 0 from J, leaving 17 bases between them. The chain's CDR3 is CASSPGGSHSGANVLTF. Here the CDR3 DNA reads TGCGCCAGCTCCCCAGGGGGGTCACACTCTGGGGCCAACGTCCTGACTTTC.

The rearrangement joins TRBV15 to TRBJ2-1; 9 nucleotides line up with TRBD1. Germline V lookup: CDR1 LNHNV, CDR2 YYDKDF (reference sequence). V gave up 1 base and J gave up 6 bases; unmatched junction bases: 7. This CDR3 has 16 amino acids. CDR3 DNA sequence: TGTGCCACCAGCAGAGCGAGAGGGACAGGGCGCAATGAGCAGTTCTTC. The encoded protein is CATSRARGTGRNEQFF.

The chain joins TRBV5-4 to TRBJ2-1, with D perhaps matching TRBD1 or TRBD2 (6 bases each). The CDR3 consists of 15 residues. Per the germline V gene, CDR1 is SGHNT and CDR2 is YYREEE (reference sequence). Deletions cut 0 bases from V and 6 bases from J, with 13 bases between. The CDR3 DNA reads as TGTGCCAGCAGCTTGGGTAGGGGGGATATCAATGAGCAGTTCTTC. It translates to CASSLGRGDINEQFF.

This clone was detected only once. A read error may account for a junction end that differs from germline. The J gene is TRBJ2-1, the V gene TRBV28; D gene unclear. CDR1 MDHEN and CDR2 SYDVKM come from the germline V gene. The CDR3 sequence is 11 residues long. CDR3: CASSFNVARVF. The CDR3 DNA sequence: TGTGCCAGCAGTTTTAACGTAGCTCGGGTCTTC.

The chain links TRBV30 to TRBJ2-5, with D tentatively TRBD2 (7 bases). This CDR3 is built from 15 residues. The germline CDR1 and CDR2 sequences are GTSNPN and SVGIG (reference sequence). Trimming pared 3 bases from V and 7 bases from J, leaving 21 bases between. The CDR3 DNA reads as TGTGCCTGGAGAATGTCTGGACTAGGAGGGGGGACCCAGTACTTC. Translated, it gives CAWRMSGLGGGTQYF.

The V gene is TRBV6-6, the J gene TRBJ1-2, with TRBD1 as a possible D gene (5 bases). Germline V lookup: CDR1 MNHNY, CDR2 SVGAGI (reference sequence). The CDR3 covers 10 residues. The V end was cut by 6 bases, the J end by 6 bases, with 5 bases between. The CDR3 is CASRQDGYTF. The CDR3 bases are TGTGCCAGCAGACAGGATGGCTACACCTTC.

The chain links TRBV5-4 to TRBJ2-3; TRBD2 might be the D (5 bases). From germline, CDR1 is SGHNT and CDR2 YYREEE (reference sequence). This CDR3 is 15 amino acids long. V was trimmed by 6 bases and J by 1 base, leaving 15 bases between them. The CDR3 DNA reads TGTGCCAGCACCTTTGAGGGCCTCCGCACAGATACGCAGTATTTT. Translation gives CASTFEGLRTDTQYF.